This section outlines one TCR beta chain sequence together with its context. Data came from immunoSEQ multiplex PCR; TCRdb stores just in-frame clones and leaves some out. The repertoire holds 72,000 or so clones, with about 89% as singletons. This sample stems from a study of blood T cell repertoires in COVID-19. Sequencing was done on a sample of peripheral blood. The receptor's source is a woman in her fifties or sixties with acute or convalescent COVID-19.

The CDR3, as DNA: TGCGCCAGCAGCTTGGGTTGGCAGGGGAGTTCCTACGAGCAGTACTTC. This sequence encodes CASSLGWQGSSYEQYF. The rearrangement uses TRBV5-1 and TRBJ2-7, with D possibly TRBD1 on 6 matching bases. From germline, CDR1 is SGHRS and CDR2 YFSETQ. The CDR3 loop spans 16 amino acids. V gave up 0 bases and J gave up 1 base, with 14 bases separating them.